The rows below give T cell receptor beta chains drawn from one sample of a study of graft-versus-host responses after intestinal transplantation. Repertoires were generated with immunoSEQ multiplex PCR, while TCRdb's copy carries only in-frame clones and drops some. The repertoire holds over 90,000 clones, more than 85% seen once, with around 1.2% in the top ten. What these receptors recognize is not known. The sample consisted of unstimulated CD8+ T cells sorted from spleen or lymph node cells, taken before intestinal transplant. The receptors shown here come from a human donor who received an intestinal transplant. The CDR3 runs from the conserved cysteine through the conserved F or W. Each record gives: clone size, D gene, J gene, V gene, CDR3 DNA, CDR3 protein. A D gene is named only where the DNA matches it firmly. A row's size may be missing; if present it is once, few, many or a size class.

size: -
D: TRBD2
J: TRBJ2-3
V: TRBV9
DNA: TGTGCCAGCAGCGGCGGGGGTCAGACAGATACGCAGTATTTT
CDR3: CASSGGGQTDTQYF

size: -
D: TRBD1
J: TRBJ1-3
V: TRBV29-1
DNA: TGCAGCGTTCGATTATCGACAGGGCCGAACTCTGGAAACACCATATATTTT
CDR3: CSVRLSTGPNSGNTIYF

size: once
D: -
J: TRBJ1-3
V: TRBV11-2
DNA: TGTGCCAGCAGCTTAGTCGCGACAGCAATTCCGAGCTCTGGAAACACCATATATTTT
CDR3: CASSLVATAIPSSGNTIYF

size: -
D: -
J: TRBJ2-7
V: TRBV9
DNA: TGTGCCAGCAGCGGCGGAGCTGGATCCCTCGACGGCGAGCAGTACTTC
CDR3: CASSGGAGSLDGEQYF

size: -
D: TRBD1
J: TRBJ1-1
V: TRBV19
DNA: TGTGCCAGCTCGGGACAGGGGGGCACTGAAGCTTTCTTT
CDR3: CASSGQGGTEAFF

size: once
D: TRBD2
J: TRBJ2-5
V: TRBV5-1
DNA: TGCGCCAGCAGCCCCAGCGGGGGTCCTCAAGAGACCCAGTACTTC
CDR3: CASSPSGGPQETQYF

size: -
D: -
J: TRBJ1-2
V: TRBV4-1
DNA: TGCGCCAGCAGCCAAGGCCATCGTTGGGACCGGATTTGGTATGGCTACACCTTC
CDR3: CASSQGHRWDRIWYGYTF

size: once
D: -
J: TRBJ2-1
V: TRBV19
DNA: TGTGCCAGTAGCCAGTTCCAGACGGCGGGAAATGAGCAGTTCTTC
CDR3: CASSQFQTAGNEQFF

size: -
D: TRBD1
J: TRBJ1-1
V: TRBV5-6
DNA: TGTGCCAGCAGAAACCGGGACAGGGGAGGGGCTGAAGCTTTCTTT
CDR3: CASRNRDRGGAEAFF

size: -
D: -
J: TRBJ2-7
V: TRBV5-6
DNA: TGTGCCAGCAGCTTAACAGGGAACGAGCAGTACTTC
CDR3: CASSLTGNEQYF